This T cell receptor beta chain was identified in a study of regulatory T cells in long-lasting Graves disease. Time point: newly diagnosed GD, antithyroid drugs for less than 3 months. The TCR library was prepared using RNA isolated from PBMCs. Building of the TCR beta libraries involved iRepertoire HTBI primers and Arm-PCR of CDR3 regions. One entry per CDR3 protein, called by TCRdb with MiXCR from the multiplex PCR reads. The sample lists 350,000 to 500,000 distinct CDR3 sequences; around 17% were seen once. V was pared by 5 bases and J by 8 bases, with 6 bases of the junction left unmatched. There are 14 residues in the CDR3. CDR1 and CDR2 (germline): SGHTA, FQGTGA. These sequences were also reported in another study, on T cells in Graves' hyperthyroidism and ophthalmopathy.

Sample: peripheral blood mononuclear cells (PBMCs), taken at new diagnosis, from a patient treated with antithyroid drugs. The receptor comes from a woman aged 25 to 39 with Graves disease. J is TRBJ2-1 and V is TRBV7-3; 10 bases map to TRBD2. CDR3 DNA sequence: TGTGCCAGCAGCATTACTAGCGGGGCCTATGAGCAGTTCTTC. This codes for CASSITSGAYEQFF.